This TCR beta chain was sequenced in a study of T cell repertoires in cytomegalovirus infection. Study overall: CMV infection plus the matching HLA type was flagged by public TCR beta signatures.

With V trimmed by 3 bases and J by 5 bases, 11 bases remained unmatched. Per germline, CDR1 ENHRY and CDR2 SYGVKD. CDR3 size: 16 residues. For this clonotype: Its antigen is unidentified.

TCRdb called the reads again in MiXCR, with one record for every CDR3 protein. The repertoire has about half a million distinct CDR3 sequences, around 30% of them found once; the top ten carry about a sixth. Overall study findings and caveats: Carriers of CMV plus the relevant HLA were identified by cumulative public TCR beta family frequency.

The receptor's source is a human donor in good health (CMV status not recorded). Some clones in this sample may be carry-over from other donors' samples. The sequenced sample was cultured PBMCs, obtained from culture after CMV antigen stimulation. The chain recombines TRBV10-3 with TRBJ2-7; 9 positions agree with TRBD1. The CDR3 bases are TGTGCCATCAGTGACTCTGGGACAGGGCGTCCTAACGAGCAGTACTTC. The encoded protein is CAISDSGTGRPNEQYF.